These T cell receptor beta chains were read from a single sample in a study of T cell responses to AZD1222 COVID-19 vaccine. The method was immunoSEQ multiplex PCR; TCRdb's version includes in-frame clones alone and lacks a portion of them. There are 90,000 to 130,000 clones in the sample; roughly 87% occur only once, and 3.2% lies in the top ten. Specimen: peripheral blood, collected on day 0 of AZD1222 vaccination. The source is an adult in good health. Both conserved end residues are part of each CDR3. The D gene is left open where the match is weak. Not every row has a clone size; where given, it reads once, few, many or a size class.

j_call: TRBJ2-7
d_call: TRBD2
v_call: TRBV11-2
clone_size: NA
cdr3_aa: CASRRATSGTDEQYF
cdr3_nt: TGTGCCAGCAGACGAGCTACTAGCGGGACGGACGAGCAGTACTTC

j_call: TRBJ1-1
d_call: TRBD1
v_call: TRBV7-9
clone_size: NA
cdr3_aa: CASSSRDSGGGTEAFF
cdr3_nt: TGTGCCAGCAGCTCCCGGGACAGCGGCGGGGGGACTGAAGCTTTCTTT

j_call: TRBJ2-7
d_call: NA
v_call: TRBV28
clone_size: NA
cdr3_aa: CASSPHQTTYEQYF
cdr3_nt: TGTGCCAGCAGTCCCCACCAAACGACCTACGAGCAGTACTTC

j_call: TRBJ1-1
d_call: NA
v_call: TRBV7-2
clone_size: once
cdr3_aa: CASSSSAPGTNTEAFF
cdr3_nt: TGTGCCAGCAGCTCCTCAGCCCCCGGGACAAACACTGAAGCTTTCTTT

j_call: TRBJ1-6
d_call: NA
v_call: TRBV5-4
clone_size: NA
cdr3_aa: CASSPGVLYNSPLHF
cdr3_nt: TGTGCCAGCAGTCCCGGGGTTCTCTATAATTCACCCCTCCACTTT

j_call: TRBJ2-1
d_call: NA
v_call: TRBV3-1/TRBV3-2
clone_size: NA
cdr3_aa: CASSQGGGRSSYNEQFF
cdr3_nt: TGTGCCAGCAGCCAAGGTGGGGGGCGGAGCTCCTACAATGAGCAGTTCTTC

j_call: TRBJ1-1
d_call: TRBD1
v_call: TRBV2
clone_size: NA
cdr3_aa: CASSATGGNTEAFF
cdr3_nt: TGTGCCAGCAGTGCAACAGGGGGGAACACTGAAGCTTTCTTT

j_call: TRBJ2-5
d_call: TRBD2
v_call: TRBV13
clone_size: NA
cdr3_aa: CASSLISRGLAGRQETQYF
cdr3_nt: TGTGCCAGCAGCTTAATAAGCCGAGGACTAGCGGGACGCCAAGAGACCCAGTACTTC

j_call: TRBJ2-7
d_call: NA
v_call: TRBV5-6
clone_size: NA
cdr3_aa: CASSSGTSYEQYF
cdr3_nt: TGTGCCAGCAGCTCCGGGACATCCTACGAGCAGTACTTC

j_call: TRBJ1-1
d_call: NA
v_call: TRBV9
clone_size: NA
cdr3_aa: CASSVEKGFSTEAFF
cdr3_nt: TGTGCCAGCAGCGTAGAGAAGGGGTTCAGTACTGAAGCTTTCTTT

j_call: TRBJ2-2
d_call: NA
v_call: TRBV3-1/TRBV3-2
clone_size: NA
cdr3_aa: CASSQIGGHGGELFF
cdr3_nt: TGTGCCAGCAGCCAAATTGGGGGGCATGGCGGGGAGCTGTTTTTT

j_call: TRBJ1-3
d_call: NA
v_call: TRBV7-3
clone_size: NA
cdr3_aa: CASSHQGPGNTIYF
cdr3_nt: TGTGCCAGCAGCCACCAGGGACCTGGAAACACCATATATTTT

j_call: TRBJ2-1
d_call: TRBD2
v_call: TRBV9
clone_size: NA
cdr3_aa: CASSGPQAGGYNEQFF
cdr3_nt: TGTGCCAGCAGCGGCCCCCAAGCGGGAGGATACAATGAGCAGTTCTTC

j_call: TRBJ1-4
d_call: NA
v_call: TRBV5-1
clone_size: NA
cdr3_aa: CATSWRVGEKLFF
cdr3_nt: TGCGCCACCTCTTGGAGAGTCGGTGAAAAACTGTTTTTT

j_call: TRBJ2-1
d_call: NA
v_call: TRBV30
clone_size: NA
cdr3_aa: CAWGGTASNEQFF
cdr3_nt: TGTGCCTGGGGGGGGACAGCCAGCAATGAGCAGTTCTTC

j_call: TRBJ2-7
d_call: NA
v_call: TRBV20-1
clone_size: NA
cdr3_aa: CSAPHREQYF
cdr3_nt: TGCAGTGCCCCCCACCGTGAGCAGTACTTC